This T cell receptor (beta chain) is drawn from a study of cytomegalovirus exposure and HLA in healthy donors (dated by TCRdb to the late 2010s). In the study overall: An earlier analysis of 587 of the donors reported roughly 300 Gb of sequence data and about 120 million unique TCR beta sequences obtained from roughly 170 million T cells. Roughly 300 gigabases of sequencing data and tens of millions of unique TCR sequences were included in an early release covering around 600 HLA-typed donors. Of the 398 genotyped donors, approximately 81% were placed in the genetic ancestry cluster associated with self-reported Caucasian donors. The aim of the study was to test whether cataloging public T cell receptors could identify signatures of past pathogen exposure. The study profiled the T cell repertoires of 666 subjects by immunosequencing and related them to cytomegalovirus serostatus. Along with the roughly 670-subject first cohort, a separate validation cohort of over 90 different subjects was used. The study combined high-throughput TCR immunosequencing, statistical association of individual TCRs with disease status, and machine learning to predict cytomegalovirus infection status. A later analysis re-analyzed previously published TCR beta repertoires from roughly 690 donors and added high-resolution HLA genotyping to study TCR occurrence patterns. Rather than using new phenotypic data, the later analysis identified candidate immune exposures from TCR beta sequences and from how often those sequences occurred across donors. In an earlier analysis of roughly 540 of the donors, high-throughput TCR beta sequencing was used to judge whether each TCR beta V gene segment behaved as functional or pseudogenic. Donor age, sex, ethnicity and CMV serostatus were compiled together with the repertoire data. In a later genetic analysis, genome-wide SNP genotypes for 398 of the 666 donors were used, and that subset was treated as a discovery cohort. Every discovery cohort repertoire had been produced on one sequencing platform. HLA typing covered class I and class II loci at four-digit resolution. Typing coverage varied by locus: roughly 620-640 donors for A, B, C, DRB1 and DQB1; some 520 for DQA1; about 590 for DPA1; roughly 470 for DPB1. Roughly 5 DR-DQ haplotypes were handled as single units for association and clustering, since linkage in the cohort was strong. On average, 235,054 unique TCR beta nucleotide sequences were sequenced per donor among 398 genotyped donors of the cohort, with roughly 18% of those sequences being non-productive. The investigation overall reported the following: The authors suggested that the approach could potentially be extended to other disease states and immunological phenotypes. A cluster of highly shared sequence variants was judged likely to be a technical artifact of the sequencing pipeline. In a later analysis, 15,000 to 20,000 TCR beta sequences were associated with specific HLA alleles at a false discovery rate of 0.05. Broadly in line with IMGT annotations, most TCR beta V segments showed up in productive rearrangements about 90% or about 30% of the time in an earlier analysis of several hundred of the donors. The cohort was sequenced for TCR beta chains only, and without alpha or paired-chain data the features that could be detected were limited. The presence/absence analyses assumed that sequencing depth was roughly uniform across donors, and that assumption may not be true. Because HLA typing was unavailable for some donors at each locus, only the typed subset was used in association tests. The earlier analysis of 587 of the donors excluded over 15 rarely observed V segments, including chromosome 9 orphons, because counts were too low. Across donors, most TCR sequences were observed very rarely, whereas some public TCRs were present in many individuals. When HLA alleles, especially DR and DQ, strongly co-occurred, TCR associations were difficult to assign to individual alleles. Linkage disequilibrium might explain the correlated functional status among segregating V segments, but an unknown experimental factor could not be excluded. The classifier was reported to diagnose cytomegalovirus status with high specificity and sensitivity in both the original cohort and the validation cohort. A later analysis found that TCR association rates varied across HLA loci, with DRB1 alleles showing the most associated TCRs and HLA-C alleles the fewest. Three of the identified cytomegalovirus-associated TCR beta chains were confirmed in vitro to be specific for cytomegalovirus antigens. For the cohort, immune exposure information was limited to CMV serostatus. A later analysis reported that several top co-occurrence clusters appeared linked to parvovirus B19, influenza, CMV and Epstein-Barr virus. A later analysis found that HLA-associated TCR beta chains were more clonally expanded and had lower generation probabilities than equally common non-associated chains. A further reported finding was that TCR beta sequences accurately predicted the HLA-A and HLA-B alleles for most subjects in the first cohort. Because the 87-base-pair reads could not distinguish some IMGT-functional V segments, including TRBV6-2 and TRBV6-3, those segments were excluded. According to a later analysis, most CMV-associated TCR beta chains appeared to be HLA-restricted, and the HLA associations seemed to be driven largely by CMV exposure. In a later genetic analysis, fewer N-insertions in productive TCRs were reported among donors in an Asian-associated ancestry cluster than the roughly 700-donor mean. V-gene and J-gene trimming of TCR beta chains was associated with a missense DCLRE1C variant in a later genetic analysis, and the association was replicated in an independent cohort. In the study, about 150 TCR beta chains were listed as associated with cytomegalovirus.

The cohort comprised some 730 healthy bone marrow donors. Cohort members were all nominally healthy when sampled, although unrecorded immune exposures were likely present. The donor was CMV seronegative and belonged to the group of 380 or so seronegative cohort members. Each donor provided a peripheral blood sample, and peripheral blood mononuclear cells were used for TCR beta sequencing. The Qiagen DNeasy Blood Extraction Kit was used to extract genomic DNA from the blood cell samples. The CDR3 runs 16 residues from the cysteine to the phenylalanine. The sequence is cut down to CDR3 DNA, 48 bases in frame from base 1. Cut back by 3 bases and 0 bases, the V and J ends lie 15 bases apart. In the germline V gene, CDR1 corresponds to LGHNA and CDR2 to YSLEER. Points on this clone: It lacks a known antigen. Per-nucleotide qualities are absent, and no much larger clonotype sits a single base away.

Library prep was done by the immunoSEQ multiplex PCR assay. For the multiplex PCR, a mixture combining 60 forward primers for TCR Vbeta segments and 13 reverse primers for TCR Jbeta segments was used. The CDR3 region of rearranged TCR beta genes was amplified from genomic DNA with a multiplex PCR assay. The Illumina HiSeq System was used to sequence the amplified TCR beta libraries as 87-base-pair reads. Turning to the authors' computational methods: A later analysis tallied tens of millions of unique TCR beta chains across the 666 repertoires, and some 10 million of those chains were shared by two or more donors. To remove PCR and sequencing errors, raw reads were error-corrected and collapsed into unique sequences using a nearest-neighbor algorithm that merged closely related sequences. To assign V, D and J gene segments, CDR3 sequences were aligned to IMGT reference sequences. For a sequence to be retained, a match of at least six nucleotides to both a V gene segment and a J gene segment was required. A rearrangement was called productive if the CDR3 had no stop codons and remained in frame with V and J, and every other rearrangement was called non-productive. Following IMGT convention, CDR3 was defined as the stretch from the second conserved V-encoded cysteine to the conserved J-encoded phenylalanine. The earlier analysis of some 540 of the donors excluded any sequence lacking an unambiguous match to a single V gene segment. In an earlier analysis of some 590 of the donors, a V segment was called functional when productive rearrangements were above 56.7%, and segregating when the standard deviation between donors exceeded 5%. A statistical classification framework was developed to diagnose cytomegalovirus status using the catalog of TCR beta chain sequences. A later analysis assigned V and J genes by comparing TCR nucleotide sequences with IMGT/GENE-DB human TR gene sequences. In a later analysis, CDR3 sequences and most-parsimonious VDJ recombination scenarios were assigned using the TCRdist pipeline. A later analysis defined each TCR beta chain by its CDR3 amino acid sequence plus V-gene family, and excluded reads lacking a unique V-gene family. As a way to deal with suspected cross-contamination and a sequencing artifact, a later analysis dropped 640 or so nucleotide sequences that were highly shared and had low generation probability. A later analysis calculated a clonal expansion index for each public chain from normalized within-repertoire ranks of inferred template counts. In a later analysis, generation probabilities were computed using a VDJ recombination model fitted to out-of-frame rearrangements, and the results were checked against IGoR. In a later analysis, TCR-TCR, TCR-HLA and TCR-CMV co-occurrence was scored with hypergeometric tests, and a repertoire-size bias correction was applied to TCR pairs. In a later analysis, false discovery rates were estimated by permuting HLA or CMV assignments 20 times. A later analysis grouped co-occurring TCRs with DBSCAN, adding TCRdist sequence similarity when clustering within HLA-allele-positive subsets. Repertoires with fewer than 30,000 or more than 120,000 public chains were left out of co-occurrence clustering, as were five repertoires with anomalous nucleotide sharing. TCRdb re-hosts the immuneACCESS table, in-frame sequences only. Its copies lack some clones; in the studies checked, an unresolved V gene accounts for under half of them, and the cause for the rest is not known. V, J and clone size reflect that table, while D and trimming were determined from the DNA. For this sample the table gives around 150,000 clones, of which about four fifths were detected only once. The ten most abundant clones make up about 4.8% of the sample.

The material sequenced was PBMCs. The chain was built from TRBV4-3 and TRBJ2-7, with a tentative D gene TRBD2 over 5 matching bases. The receptor was isolated from a man aged 25 to 40 in good health and CMV-seronegative. The nucleotide sequence is given as TGCGCCAGCAGCCAGAGGAGGACGCATAGCTCCTACGAGCAGTACTTC. Its coded protein is CASSQRRTHSSYEQYF.